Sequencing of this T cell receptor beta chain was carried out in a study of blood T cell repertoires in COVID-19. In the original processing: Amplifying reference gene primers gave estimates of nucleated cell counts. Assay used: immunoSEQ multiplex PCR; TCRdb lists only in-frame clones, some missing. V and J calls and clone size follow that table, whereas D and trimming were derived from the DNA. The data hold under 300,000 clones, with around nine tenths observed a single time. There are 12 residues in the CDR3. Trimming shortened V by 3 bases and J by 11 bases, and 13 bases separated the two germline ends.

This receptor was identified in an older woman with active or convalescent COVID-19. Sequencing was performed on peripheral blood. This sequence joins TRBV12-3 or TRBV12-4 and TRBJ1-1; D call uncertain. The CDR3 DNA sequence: TGTGCCAGCAGTTTGAGGGATGGAAAGGCTTTCTTT. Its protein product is CASSLRDGKAFF.